This T cell receptor beta chain stems from a study of high-grade serous ovarian cancer treatment subgroups (dated by TCRdb to the early 2020s). At the level of the whole study: On average, sequencing produced approximately 13,000 reads and around 7,500 unique TCR beta rearrangements for each sample. Under a laparoscopic triage algorithm, patients with high-grade serous ovarian cancer were grouped by complete gross resection or by neoadjuvant chemotherapy response, and the study profiled the TCR beta repertoires of these patients. The approximately 30-patient cohort included around 10 patients with no residual disease after primary surgery (R0), around 10 excellent NACT responders, and around 10 poor NACT responders. One primary tumor sample and two metastatic tumor samples were collected from each patient, for a total of roughly 90 samples. Overall results and qualifications from the work: Bulk tumor TCR sequencing lacked spatial information, limiting insight into HGSC tumor complexity and diversity. The TCR repertoire analyses centered on CDR3, and CDR1 and CDR2 were not analyzed. Repertoire similarity between tumors from the same patient ranged from 0.11 to 0.79, while tumors from different patients showed almost no similarity. TCR clonal relatedness correlated positively with neoantigen level and, by trend, with copy number variation and mutation load from whole-genome sequencing.

Inclusive of the bounding cysteine and phenylalanine, the CDR3 is 14 residues long. Only the CDR3 DNA stays, 42 bases, in frame from base 1. V has 6 bases trimmed and J has 1 base trimmed; junction bases matching no gene number 5. The germline V gene gives CDR1 as KGHSH and CDR2 as LQKENI. Tumor samples were obtained before definitive surgery or chemotherapy. The MD Anderson Biospecimen Extraction Resource handled genomic DNA extraction, while the MD Anderson Cancer Genomics Laboratory carried out the TCR sequencing. A word on this clone: What this receptor recognizes is not known. It has no much larger one-base neighbor in the sample; base qualities were not kept.

The approximately 90 tumor samples were subjected to high-throughput TCR profiling using ImmunoSEQ. As for the original processing: Repertoire diversity metrics included richness (unique productive sequences), clonality, evenness and relatedness; Bhattacharyya coefficient assessed similarity between samples. Conclusions stayed consistent in a sensitivity analysis that left out TCRs with fewer than two reads. TCRdb mirrors the immuneACCESS table, restricted to in-frame sequences. Some clones are absent from its copies; in checked studies, under half trace to an unresolved V gene, and the reason for the others is unknown. V and J calls and clone size follow that table, whereas D and trimming were derived from the DNA. Across this sample there are over 4,500 clones, with roughly 80% seen only once. Jointly, the top ten make up approximately 8.9% of the sample.

The sequence was obtained from a human donor with high-grade serous ovarian cancer. Material for sequencing was tumor tissue. The chain links TRBV18 with TRBJ1-1; TRBD1 fits 7 bases in the junction. The CDR3: CASSLTGKNTEAFF. The sequenced DNA is TGTGCCAGCTCCTTGACAGGGAAGAACACTGAAGCTTTCTTT.